This TCR beta chain is from a study of OX40 agonist ivuxolimab in advanced cancers. Study-level findings and limits: Relatively little clonal expansion, among the lowest observed, appeared in partial responders at 0.1-3.0 mg/kg.

Libraries were prepared by immunoSEQ multiplex PCR; TCRdb keeps only in-frame clonotypes and omits some of them. Of 9,000 to 13,000 clones listed, roughly 79% are singletons. In the case of this clone: The antigen remains unidentified.

V lost 2 bases, J lost 8 bases, and 4 bases lay in between. The CDR3 contains 11 residues. CDR1 is MNHNS, CDR2 SASEGT, per germline. Exclusion applied to patients with autoimmune disease history or systemic immunosuppression. This TCR came from an adult with an advanced solid tumor such as melanoma, head and neck, liver or kidney cancer. This sequence joins TRBV6-1 and TRBJ2-1; D uncertain. Sequenced material: CD4+ or CD8+ T cells sorted from blood, taken in a trial of the OX40 agonist ivuxolimab. CDR3 in amino acids: CASSEIDEQFF. The CDR3 DNA is TGTGCCAGCAGTGAAATAGATGAGCAGTTCTTC.